One sample yielded the 5 T cell receptor beta chains listed below, sequenced in a study of T cells in Graves' hyperthyroidism and ophthalmopathy. Researchers amplified the TCR beta CDR3 regions from RNA transcripts. First-round RT-PCR with HTBI primers amplified the TCR CDR3 region. From the multiplex PCR reads, TCRdb called clonotypes with MiXCR, one entry per CDR3 protein. The table lists a few hundred thousand distinct CDR3 sequences, 21% of them singletons, with around half in the top ten. Material: blood. Receptors were obtained from a woman in her forties or fifties with Graves' hyperthyroidism.

This sequence joins TRBV28 and TRBJ2-2; 8 bases map to TRBD2. This CDR3 contains 14 residues. CDR1 MDHEN and CDR2 SYDVKM come from the germline V gene. The trim removed 6 bases at V and 5 bases at J, leaving 5 bases unmatched. The CDR3 DNA reads TGTGCCAGCAGAGGAGCGGGAGATACCGGGGAGCTGTTTTTT. Translating gives CASRGAGDTGELFF.

This chain links TRBV4-1 with TRBJ2-1, with 9 bases aligning to TRBD1. Germline V gene data show CDR1 as MGHRA and CDR2 as YSYEKL. Trimming cost V 3 bases and J 6 bases; bases outside gene matches: 9. The CDR3 contains 16 residues. Here the CDR3 reads CASSHTGTGLSNEQFF. In DNA form, the CDR3 reads TGCGCCAGCAGCCATACCGGGACAGGGCTTTCCAATGAGCAGTTCTTC.

This chain connects TRBV20-1 to TRBJ2-3; 8 bases align to TRBD2. This CDR3 spans 16 amino acids. Germline CDR1 and CDR2: DFQATT and SNEGSKA (reference sequence). The V gene end was trimmed by 1 base and the J gene end by 5 bases; junction bases not matched to a gene: 11. CDR3: CSARGGTGGLVDTQYF. CDR3 sequence (DNA): TGCAGTGCTAGAGGGGGAACGGGAGGGCTTGTAGATACGCAGTATTTT.

This clonotype was recorded only once. The chain couples TRBV2 to TRBJ1-2; 8 bases match TRBD1. Per the germline V gene, CDR1 is SNHLY and CDR2 is FYNNEI. The CDR3 totals 15 residues. J was trimmed by 0 bases and V by 5 bases; bases with no gene match: 5. This CDR3 is CASSRTGRTNYGYTF. For the CDR3, the DNA is TGTGCCAGCAGTCGGACAGGGCGAACTAACTATGGCTACACCTTC. The full variable domain, rest sourced from reference TRBV2 and TRBJ1-2, is EPEVTQTPSHQVTQMGQEVILRCVPISNHLYFYWYRQILGQKVEFLVSFYNNEISEKSEIFDDQFSVERPDGSNFTLKIRSTKLEDSAMYFCASSRTGRTNYGYTFGSGTRLTVV.

About this clonotype: This could be a read error, since a much larger clone is one nucleotide away. The chain recombines TRBV20-1 with TRBJ2-2; D unclear. This CDR3 has 14 amino acids. V was clipped by 6 bases and J by 1 base, with 12 bases between them. Germline CDR1 and CDR2: DFQATT and SNEGSKA (reference sequence). The CDR3 nucleotides read TGCAGTGCGAACCGGGCCTTGAACACCGGGGAGCTGTTTTTT. Translated, it gives CSANRALNTGELFF.